The source of this T cell receptor beta chain is a study of blood T cell repertoires in COVID-19. Study context: Collection of acute and convalescent COVID-19 samples took place in the United States, Italy and Spain. Nucleic acid was either cDNA or gDNA, and it came from T cells, B-cell-depleted T cells, or PBMCs.

This clone was seen a few times. The CDR3 is 14 residues long. Germline values: CDR1 SGHTS, CDR2 YDEGEE. The V and J ends lost 0 bases and 8 bases respectively, with 14 bases between them. In the authors' workflow: Reference gene primer amplification in the assay estimated nucleated cell counts. The assay was immunoSEQ multiplex PCR, and TCRdb's table has in-frame clones only and misses some. That table gives V, J and clone size, and the DNA gave D and trimming. The table lists about 270,000 clones, roughly 86% of them singletons. This chain connects TRBV5-8 to TRBJ1-2, with D possibly being TRBD1 (6 bases). Sequencing used peripheral blood. The TCR was taken from a middle-aged man with active or convalescent COVID-19. The CDR3 loop reads CASSLDPRGGGYTF. The CDR3 DNA sequence: TGTGCCAGCAGCTTGGACCCCAGGGGTGGAGGCTACACCTTC.